The 32 T cell receptor beta chains below come from one sample, sequenced in a study of shared clonotypes between healthy human individuals. Repertoires were generated with immunoSEQ multiplex PCR, while TCRdb's copy carries only in-frame clones and drops some. The data hold roughly 2,300,000 clones, with less than 95% observed a single time. The sample comprised naive CD4+ T cells from PBMCs. The sample's subset: CD45RA+ positively selected. These receptors came from a young man in good health. Some clones in this sample may be carry-over from other donors' samples.

The chain uses TRBV5-1 and TRBJ2-7; D is undetermined. The CDR3 loop spans 14 amino acids. Germline loops: CDR1 SGHRS, CDR2 YFSETQ. The germline V and J ends were trimmed by 5 bases and 7 bases, with 19 bases remaining between them. The CDR3 protein is CASSNGGPLGEQYF. CDR3 bases: TGCGCCAGCAGTAATGGCGGCCCGTTGGGGGAGCAGTACTTC.

About this clone: Distinct nucleotide sequences in the sample also encode this CDR3. This sequence joins TRBV7-3 and TRBJ2-5, with TRBD2 identical over 9 bases. Germline lookup yields CDR1 SGHTA and CDR2 FQGTGA. The CDR3 contains 13 residues. V dropped 2 bases and J dropped 5; count of bases not matched to a gene: 0. The CDR3 DNA sequence: TGTGCCAGCAGCTTACTAGCGGGGGAGACCCAGTACTTC. Encoded protein: CASSLLAGETQYF. The full variable domain, its missing parts supplied by reference TRBV7-3 and TRBJ2-5, is GAGVSQTPSNKVTEKGKYVELRCDPISGHTALYWYRQSLGQGPEFLIYFQGTGAADDSGLPNDRFFAVRPEGSVSTLKIQRTERGDSAVYLCASSLLAGETQYFGPGTRLLVL.

V is TRBV6-4 and J is TRBJ2-3; D is uncertain. The length of the CDR3 is 13 residues. CDR1 and CDR2 (germline): MRHNA, SNTAGT. With 6 bases removed from V and 2 bases from J, the gap between germline ends came to 9 bases. CDR3 DNA: TGTGCCAGCAGGGGCCCCAACACAGATACGCAGTATTTT. Amino acids: CASRGPNTDTQYF.

The chain is built from TRBV7-9 and TRBJ2-1, with TRBD1 identical over 8 bases. Germline V lookup: CDR1 SEHNR, CDR2 FQNEAQ (reference sequence). After removal of 1 base from V and 8 bases from J, the junction contained 4 bases not matched to a gene. The CDR3 consists of 14 residues. The CDR3 is CASSLGQGWDEQFF. The CDR3 coding sequence is TGTGCCAGCAGCTTAGGACAGGGGTGGGATGAGCAGTTCTTC.

This clone was seen a single time. CDR3 DNA sequence: TGTGCCAGCAGTGGAGCGGGGGGTCAGTATTCACCCCTCCACTTT. It codes for CASSGAGGQYSPLHF. The chain recombines TRBV2 with TRBJ1-6; D may be TRBD1 (5 bases). Trimming left V 4 bases short and J 8 bases short, with 15 bases between. This CDR3 comprises 15 residues. Germline V gene sequence: CDR1 SNHLY, CDR2 FYNNEI.

The chain employs TRBV19 and TRBJ2-7; D unclear. Germline CDR1 and CDR2: LNHDA and SQIVND (reference sequence). The CDR3 length is 13 residues. V lost 4 bases, J lost 0 bases, and 7 bases lay in between. The chain's CDR3 is CASSTPSSYEQYF. Written as DNA, the CDR3 is TGTGCCAGTAGTACCCCTAGCTCCTACGAGCAGTACTTC. The whole variable domain, remainder taken from reference TRBV19 and TRBJ2-7, is DGGITQSPKYLFRKEGQNVTLSCEQNLNHDAMYWYRQDPGQGLRLIYYSQIVNDFQKGDIAEGYSVSREKKESFPLTVTSAQKNPTAFYLCASSTPSSYEQYFGPGTRLTVT.

The chain has TRBV2 and TRBJ1-1; no firm D call. The V gene's germline CDR1 is SNHLY and CDR2 FYNNEI. The V end lost 5 bases, the J end lost 4 bases, and 11 bases lay between the germline ends. The CDR3 runs 13 residues. The CDR3 bases are TGTGCCAGCAGTACAGCCGGTGTCACTGAAGCTTTCTTT. Encoded protein: CASSTAGVTEAFF.

Only one count was recorded for this clone. The chain is built from TRBV18 and TRBJ2-6; D is undetermined. The V gene lost 0 bases and the J gene lost 5 bases, with 11 bases spanning the gap. Per germline, CDR1 KGHSH and CDR2 LQKENI. The CDR3 runs to 16 residues. The CDR3 loop reads CASSPPSSQRANVLTF. For the CDR3, the DNA is TGTGCCAGCTCACCACCAAGTTCACAGCGGGCCAACGTCCTGACTTTC.

The chain uses TRBV6-5 and TRBJ2-2, with 9 bases aligning to TRBD1. The CDR3 has 14 amino acids. Trimming took 10 bases from V and 0 from J; bases not matched to a gene: 3. CDR1 is MNHEY, CDR2 SVGAGI, per germline. CDR3 DNA sequence: TGTGCCACCTACAGGGGGCCGAACACCGGGGAGCTGTTTTTT. Translation gives CATYRGPNTGELFF.

Worth noting for this clone: At the DNA level, this CDR3 is encoded by other sequences in the same sample as well. The DNA of the CDR3 is TGTGCCAGCAGCTTAGTTGGAGCGAACACTGAAGCTTTCTTT. The encoded protein is CASSLVGANTEAFF. V and J are TRBV7-2 and TRBJ1-1; D is unresolved. Germline values: CDR1 SGHTA, CDR2 FQGNSA. V was pared by 1 base and J by 1 base, with 7 bases between. The CDR3 covers 14 residues. The complete variable domain, with remaining parts taken from reference TRBV7-2 and TRBJ1-1, reads GAGVSQSPSNKVTEKGKDVELRCDPISGHTALYWYRQSLGQGLEFLIYFQGNSAPDKSGLPSDRFSAERTGGSVSTLTIQRTQQEDSAVYLCASSLVGANTEAFFGQGTRLTVV.

V is TRBV18 and J is TRBJ2-7; 7 nucleotides agree with TRBD1. The CDR3 is made up of 17 amino acids. From germline, CDR1 is KGHSH and CDR2 LQKENI. J was trimmed by 3 bases and V by 1 base; bases with no gene match: 12. The CDR3 is CASSPLHSGQSDYEQYF. As DNA, the CDR3 is TGTGCCAGCTCACCACTTCACTCGGGACAGAGTGACTACGAGCAGTACTTC.

In this sample, this clone turned up once. V and J are TRBV28 and TRBJ2-7; 11 bases are shared with TRBD2. Germline CDR1 MDHEN, CDR2 SYDVKM. The trim removed 2 bases at V and 4 bases at J, leaving 4 bases unmatched. The CDR3 is made up of 15 amino acids. CDR3 DNA: TGTGCCAGCAGTTTACTAGCGGGAGGACTATACGAGCAGTACTTC. Translation gives CASSLLAGGLYEQYF. Using reference TRBV28 and TRBJ2-7 for the parts outside the CDR3, the full variable domain is DVKVTQSSRYLVKRTGEKVFLECVQDMDHENMFWYRQDPGLGLRLIYFSYDVKMKEKGDIPEGYSVSREKKERFSLILESASTNQTSMYLCASSLLAGGLYEQYFGPGTRLTVT.

The chain uses TRBV11-2 and TRBJ1-3; no reliable D call. Germline CDR1 and CDR2: SGHAT and FQNNGV. The length of the CDR3 is 16 residues. Trimming took 1 base from V and 2 from J, leaving 12 bases between them. CDR3 region: CASSLALSQAGNTIYF. CDR3 DNA: TGTGCCAGCAGCTTAGCTTTAAGCCAGGCTGGAAACACCATATATTTT.

This chain uses TRBV5-4 with TRBJ2-5; possibly TRBD1 for D (5 bases). Between the trimmed V and J ends, which lost 2 bases and 5 bases, there was a span of 10 bases. The CDR3 runs to 13 residues. The germline CDR1 and CDR2 sequences are SGHNT and YYREEE (reference sequence). CDR3 nucleotides: TGTGCCAGCAGCTTCAGGGCTGGTGAGACCCAGTACTTC. Protein sequence: CASSFRAGETQYF.

This CDR3 is CASSPSADSNYGYTF. The CDR3 region has the DNA TGTGCCAGCTCACCGTCCGCGGATAGTAACTATGGCTACACCTTC. J is TRBJ1-2 and V is TRBV18, with D unclear. CDR1 and CDR2 from the germline V gene are KGHSH and LQKENI. V was trimmed by 3 bases and J by 1 base, leaving 12 bases between them. This CDR3 spans 15 amino acids. The full variable domain, with the rest looked up from reference TRBV18 and TRBJ1-2, is NAGVMQNPRHLVRRRGQEARLRCSPMKGHSHVYWYRQLPEEGLKFMVYLQKENIIDESGMPKERFSAEFPKEGPSILRIQQVVRGDSAAYFCASSPSADSNYGYTFGSGTRLTVV.

The chain uses TRBV5-1 and TRBJ2-5; D is possibly TRBD1 or TRBD2 (6 bases each). Germline V lookup: CDR1 SGHRS, CDR2 YFSETQ. The V and J ends lost 4 bases and 1 base respectively, with 17 bases between them. The CDR3 is made up of 16 amino acids. In nucleotides, the CDR3 is TGCGCCAGCAGCCCGGGGGCAACCTCGGCCCAAGAGACCCAGTACTTC. This sequence encodes CASSPGATSAQETQYF.

The chain links TRBV30 to TRBJ2-4; D may be TRBD2 (5 bases). V lost 3 bases and J lost 0, with 18 bases in between. Germline CDR1 reads GTSNPN; CDR2 reads SVGIG (reference sequence). This CDR3 has 17 amino acids. The CDR3: CAWRFRTGFIAKNIQYF. CDR3 coding DNA: TGTGCCTGGAGATTCCGGACGGGATTTATAGCCAAAAACATTCAGTACTTC. Looking up the rest from reference TRBV30 and TRBJ2-4 gives the full variable domain: SQTIHQWPATLVQPVGSPLSLECTVEGTSNPNLYWYRQAAGRGLQLLFYSVGIGQISSEVPQNLSASRPQDRQFILSSKKLLLSDSGFYLCAWRFRTGFIAKNIQYFGAGTRLSVL.

The chain employs TRBV27 and TRBJ1-2, with 8 positions matching TRBD1. V shed 8 bases, J shed 1 base, and the junction held 9 bases outside the gene matches. The CDR3 is 15 residues long. The germline V gene encodes CDR1 MNHEY and CDR2 SMNVEV (reference sequence). The CDR3 is CASCPGTGDNYGYTF. CDR3 bases: TGTGCCAGCTGTCCAGGGACAGGCGATAACTATGGCTACACCTTC.

The chain links TRBV18 to TRBJ2-2, with D tentatively TRBD1 (6 bases). The V gene lost 0 bases and the J gene lost 4 bases, with 9 bases spanning the gap. This CDR3 contains 15 residues. Germline V gene sequence: CDR1 KGHSH, CDR2 LQKENI. The CDR3 is CASSPPSRGTGELFF. The DNA for the CDR3 is TGTGCCAGCTCACCACCCAGCAGGGGCACCGGGGAGCTGTTTTTT.

This chain joins TRBV6-5 and TRBJ2-7; D is perhaps TRBD1 or TRBD2 (6 bases each). CDR1 is MNHEY and CDR2 is SVGAGI in the germline V gene. The CDR3 extends over 14 amino acids. Between the trimmed V and J ends, which lost 6 bases and 2 bases, there was a span of 14 bases. This CDR3 reads CASSRRGQTYEQYF. The CDR3 nucleotides read TGTGCCAGCAGCCGCCGGGGGCAGACCTACGAGCAGTACTTC.

This clone came up once. V and J are TRBV14 and TRBJ1-1; no definite D call. The CDR3 spans 14 residues. V shed 3 bases and J shed 5 bases, with 13 bases lying between them. The germline CDR1 and CDR2 sequences are SGHDN and FVKESK. This CDR3 reads CASSQFFGGTEAFF. The DNA for the CDR3 is TGTGCCAGCAGCCAGTTTTTTGGCGGGACTGAAGCTTTCTTT.

V usage is TRBV6-1 and J usage is TRBJ1-4; TRBD1 matches 10 bases. V dropped 0 bases and J dropped 8; count of bases not matched to a gene: 6. This CDR3 contains 16 residues. From germline, CDR1 is MNHNS and CDR2 SASEGT. CDR3 sequence (DNA): TGTGCCAGCAGTGAAGCGGTGACAGGGGGCAGGGAAAAACTGTTTTTT. This sequence encodes CASSEAVTGGREKLFF.

V gene TRBV28 combines with J gene TRBJ1-5; no definite D call. V lost 5 bases to trimming and J lost 6 bases, with 11 bases between them. The germline V gene has CDR1 MDHEN and CDR2 SYDVKM. There are 13 residues in the CDR3. CDR3 DNA: TGTGCCAGCAGTCCCGCCCCTGGTCAGCCCCAGCATTTT. Protein sequence: CASSPAPGQPQHF.

The rearrangement joins TRBV10-1 to TRBJ2-1; the D is unclear. The CDR3 is 14 residues long. The V gene lost 4 bases and the J gene lost 6 bases, with 13 bases spanning the gap. Looked up from germline, CDR1 is WNHNN and CDR2 is SYGVQD (reference sequence). The CDR3 loop reads CASSARLKSNEQFF. The CDR3 nucleotides are TGCGCCAGCAGTGCCAGGTTGAAAAGCAATGAGCAGTTCTTC.

The V call is TRBV6-5, the J call TRBJ2-1; D is perhaps TRBD2 (6 bases). CDR1 and CDR2 (germline): MNHEY, SVGAGI. Trimming cost V 6 bases and J 7 bases, with 19 bases left between them. The CDR3 runs 15 residues. CDR3: CASSPGSAGHNEQFF. The CDR3 region has the DNA TGTGCCAGCAGCCCCGGTAGTGCGGGGCATAATGAGCAGTTCTTC.

The chain joins TRBV19 to TRBJ2-7; TRBD1 agrees at 10 bases. Germline V CDR1 and CDR2: LNHDA, SQIVND (reference sequence). CDR3 size: 15 residues. V shed 2 bases, J shed 6 bases, and the junction held 7 bases outside the gene matches. The DNA of the CDR3 is TGTGCCAGTAGTATAATGACAGGGGGCGCTTTCGAGCAGTACTTC. As protein: CASSIMTGGAFEQYF.

This chain links TRBV27 with TRBJ2-5; 10 nucleotides line up with TRBD1. The V gene end was trimmed by 3 bases and the J gene end by 8 bases; junction bases not matched to a gene: 3. CDR1 and CDR2 (germline): MNHEY, SMNVEV (reference sequence). CDR3 length: 13 residues. This chain's CDR3 is CASSFGTGVTQYF. In DNA form, the CDR3 reads TGTGCCAGCAGTTTCGGGACAGGGGTCACCCAGTACTTC.

Worth noting for this clone: Distinct nucleotide sequences in the sample also encode this CDR3. V is TRBV7-9 and J is TRBJ2-3; 8 nucleotides align to TRBD1. The CDR3 extends over 14 amino acids. V lost 4 bases and J lost 2; bases outside the gene matches: 2. Germline V gene lookup returns CDR1 SEHNR and CDR2 FQNEAQ (reference sequence). The CDR3 is CASSWTGSTDTQYF. The DNA for the CDR3 is TGTGCCAGCAGCTGGACAGGGTCCACAGATACGCAGTATTTT. The full variable domain, in which reference TRBV7-9 and TRBJ2-3 provide the parts outside the CDR3, is DTGVSQNPRHKITKRGQNVTFRCDPISEHNRLYWYRQTLGQGPEFLTYFQNEAQLEKSRLLSDRFSAERPKGSFSTLEIQRTEQGDSAMYLCASSWTGSTDTQYFGPGTRLTVL.

In the case of this clone: The sample contains more than one DNA sequence encoding this CDR3. The V call is TRBV6-5, the J call TRBJ2-7; perhaps TRBD1 as D (5 bases). This CDR3 is 12 amino acids long. V lost 5 bases and J 3 bases, leaving 8 bases between the germline ends. Looked up from germline, CDR1 is MNHEY and CDR2 is SVGAGI. As DNA, the CDR3 is TGTGCCAGCAGTCCTCAGGGCTACGAGCAGTACTTC. Amino acid sequence: CASSPQGYEQYF.

The chain uses TRBV6-6 and TRBJ1-5; 7 bases match TRBD1. The J segment lost 3 bases and the V segment lost 6 bases, leaving 8 bases of the junction unmatched. Germline V CDR1 and CDR2: MNHNY, SVGAGI (reference sequence). The CDR3 is made up of 15 amino acids. The CDR3 DNA sequence: TGTGCCAGCAGCCCACAGGGGAACCCCAATCAGCCCCAGCATTTT. Amino acids: CASSPQGNPNQPQHF.

The chain uses TRBV6-5 and TRBJ1-1, with 10 bases fitting TRBD1. Germline loops: CDR1 MNHEY, CDR2 SVGAGI. Unmatched junction bases numbered 3, after V lost 7 bases and J lost 10 bases. This CDR3 contains 11 residues. CDR3 loop: CASTGDRGAFF. The DNA of the CDR3 is TGTGCCAGCACCGGGGACAGGGGAGCTTTCTTT.

The rearrangement uses TRBV28 and TRBJ2-7; 7 positions agree with TRBD1. This CDR3 has 14 amino acids. With V trimmed by 5 bases and J by 2 bases, 6 bases remained unmatched. Looked up from germline, CDR1 is MDHEN and CDR2 is SYDVKM. This CDR3 reads CASSIDRATYEQYF. The CDR3 bases are TGTGCCAGCAGTATCGACAGGGCCACCTACGAGCAGTACTTC.